These 32 T cell receptor beta chains were all obtained from the same sample, sequenced in a study of Ad26.COV2.S vaccination and SARS-CoV-2 variants. Sequenced by immunoSEQ multiplex PCR; TCRdb stores in-frame clones only, minus some. Of about 400,000 clones in the sample, around four fifths were seen once. Documented treatment: 19 received Ad26.COV2.S at low or high dose, single or two shots; about 5 received placebo; per-sample allocation not given. The investigators took samples on day 63 after the first vaccine or placebo injection. This sample comprised peripheral blood, obtained in a trial of Ad26.COV2.S vaccine versus placebo. The receptors here all came from a person between 18 and 65 years old who received the Ad26.COV2.S COVID-19 vaccine or a placebo.

This clone showed up just once. V is TRBV3-1 (or the pseudogene TRBV3-2) and J is TRBJ1-2; D not certain. The CDR3 covers 17 residues. The germline V gene encodes CDR1 LGHDT and CDR2 YNNKEL (reference sequence). Trimming took 4 bases from V and 2 from J, leaving 20 bases between them. The CDR3 DNA reads TGTGCCAGCAGCCCCCTAGAGGGTTTTCGAACCAACTATGGCTACACCTTC. This codes for CASSPLEGFRTNYGYTF.

The genes are TRBV7-2 and TRBJ1-2; 7 nucleotides line up with TRBD1. This CDR3 has 15 residues. Germline-derived CDR1 and CDR2 are SGHTA and FQGNSA. V lost 1 base, J lost 12 bases, and 14 bases stayed unmatched. CDR3 bases: TGTGCCAGCAGCTTAGATTCCGCAGGGGGGGTCTCTCACACCTTC. It specifies CASSLDSAGGVSHTF.

The rearrangement joins TRBV2 to TRBJ1-1; weak D call: TRBD1 (6 bases). V was shortened by 6 bases and J by 11 bases, with 19 bases between the two germline ends. CDR1 is SNHLY and CDR2 is FYNNEI in the germline V gene. This CDR3 spans 13 amino acids. CDR3 nucleotides: TGTGCCAGCAGCAACCTGGAGAGGGGGGCGGCTTTCTTT. Translated: CASSNLERGAAFF.

The chain combines TRBV5-1 with TRBJ2-2, with unresolved D. CDR1 and CDR2 (germline): SGHRS, YFSETQ. V lost 7 bases to trimming and J lost 7 bases, with 14 bases between them. The CDR3 runs 13 residues. CDR3 coding DNA: TGCGCCAGCCATCCTGGGGATCACGGGGAGCTGTTTTTT. This gives the protein CASHPGDHGELFF.

V is TRBV7-2 and J is TRBJ1-2; 7 positions agree with TRBD1. The CDR3 has 14 amino acids. Germline CDR1 reads SGHTA; CDR2 reads FQGNSA. V trimming: 5 bases; J trimming: 7 bases; junction bases outside the gene matches: 10. The CDR3 protein is CASSNDRGGGGYTF. The CDR3 DNA follows: TGTGCCAGCAGCAATGACAGAGGGGGCGGTGGCTACACCTTC.

The J gene is TRBJ2-7, the V gene TRBV13; D ambiguous. Germline V gives CDR1 PRHDT, CDR2 FYEKMQ (reference sequence). Trimming took off 1 base at V and 5 bases at J, with 6 bases between the two ends. The CDR3 has 12 amino acids. DNA for the CDR3: TGTGCCAGCAGCTTAGTGGGGAACGAGCAGTACTTC. Amino acid sequence: CASSLVGNEQYF.

As for this clone: At the DNA level, this CDR3 is encoded by other sequences in the same sample as well. The CDR3 DNA reads as TGTGCCAGCAGTTACGGGGAGGAGTACGAGCAGTACTTC. Translated: CASSYGEEYEQYF. This chain links TRBV6-5 with TRBJ2-7; tentatively, D is TRBD2 (6 bases). The CDR3 has 13 amino acids. With 2 bases removed from V and 4 bases from J, the gap between germline ends came to 9 bases. CDR1 and CDR2 (germline): MNHEY, SVGAGI.

This clone was counted once. The CDR3 region is CASSLGGYSNQPQHF. In nucleotides, the CDR3 is TGTGCCAGCAGCTTGGGAGGCTATAGCAATCAGCCCCAGCATTTT. The chain joins TRBV5-6 to TRBJ1-5, with D uncertain. Between the trimmed V and J ends, which lost 0 bases and 0 bases, there was a span of 7 bases. Germline V CDR1 and CDR2: SGHDT, YYEEEE. CDR3 size: 15 residues. The full variable domain, in which reference TRBV5-6 and TRBJ1-5 provide the parts outside the CDR3, is DAGVTQSPTHLIKTRGQQVTLRCSPKSGHDTVSWYQQALGQGPQFIFQYYEEEERQRGNFPDRFSGHQFPNYSSELNVNALLLGDSALYLCASSLGGYSNQPQHFGDGTRLSIL.

This clone showed up just a few times. This chain uses TRBV6-5 with TRBJ1-5; no definite D call. V lost 0 bases, J lost 0 bases, and 6 bases lay in between. The CDR3 is 15 residues long. Germline V CDR1 and CDR2: MNHEY, SVGAGI. DNA for the CDR3: TGTGCCAGCAGTTACTCGGCGTATAGCAATCAGCCCCAGCATTTT. Its translation: CASSYSAYSNQPQHF.

This rearrangement joins TRBV5-1 to TRBJ1-1; D call uncertain. Trimming removed 5 bases from V and 0 bases from J, with 11 bases in between. Germline loops: CDR1 SGHRS, CDR2 YFSETQ. The CDR3 loop spans 14 amino acids. CDR3 bases: TGCGCCAGCAGGGTCGGGCAGGTGAACACTGAAGCTTTCTTT. As protein: CASRVGQVNTEAFF.

The chain has TRBV6-2 or TRBV6-3 and TRBJ2-5; 9 positions agree with TRBD2. The CDR3 runs to 15 residues. Germline V gene sequence: CDR1 MNHEY, CDR2 SVGEGT. V was clipped by 5 bases and J by 5 bases; unmatched bases: 9. DNA for the CDR3: TGTGCCAGCAGTCCCGGGACTAGCAAGGGGGAGACCCAGTACTTC. It encodes CASSPGTSKGETQYF.

The chain is built from TRBV19 and TRBJ1-2, with TRBD1 matching 9 bases. Germline CDR1 reads LNHDA; CDR2 reads SQIVND (reference sequence). This CDR3 has 14 residues. V lost 4 bases and J lost 5; bases outside the gene matches: 5. The CDR3 coding sequence is TGTGCCAGTAGTACGGACAGGGGTGGGTATGGCTACACCTTC. Translating it yields CASSTDRGGYGYTF.

The chain combines TRBV2 with TRBJ1-2; D uncertain. Trimming left V 7 bases short and J 5 bases short, with 8 bases between. Germline V gene data show CDR1 as SNHLY and CDR2 as FYNNEI. This CDR3 spans 11 amino acids. In DNA form, the CDR3 reads TGTGCCAGCATCGGCATATATGGCTACACCTTC. Protein sequence: CASIGIYGYTF.

This sequence joins TRBV18 and TRBJ2-2; 8 nucleotides line up with TRBD1. The CDR3 consists of 15 residues. Germline CDR1 and CDR2: KGHSH and LQKENI. J was trimmed by 3 bases and V by 5 bases; bases with no gene match: 5. The CDR3: CASSTDRADTGELFF. The CDR3 nucleotides read TGTGCCAGCTCAACGGACAGGGCCGACACCGGGGAGCTGTTTTTT.

The chain uses TRBV4-1 and TRBJ1-4; D remains unclear. CDR1 MGHRA and CDR2 YSYEKL come from the germline V gene. The length of the CDR3 is 17 residues. V lost 0 bases to trimming and J lost 8 bases, with 19 bases between them. The chain's CDR3 is CASSQDGFRSVGEKLFF. CDR3 sequence (DNA): TGCGCCAGCAGCCAAGATGGGTTTCGTTCAGTCGGAGAAAAACTGTTTTTT.

The J gene is TRBJ2-6, the V gene TRBV3-1 (or the pseudogene TRBV3-2); 7 nucleotides agree with TRBD1. V gave up 6 bases and J gave up 3 bases; unmatched junction bases: 5. The CDR3 contains 15 residues. Germline CDR1 is LGHDT and CDR2 is YNNKEL (reference sequence). The CDR3 nucleotides are TGTGCCAGCAGGATAACAGGGGATGGGGCCAACGTCCTGACTTTC. Protein: CASRITGDGANVLTF.

The J gene is TRBJ2-5, the V gene TRBV24-1; 11 bases map to TRBD1. The germline CDR1 and CDR2 sequences are KGHDR and SFDVKD. The CDR3 length is 16 residues. J was trimmed by 8 bases and V by 3 bases; bases with no gene match: 10. The CDR3 loop is CATSDPRTGGFNTQYF. The CDR3 DNA reads as TGTGCCACCAGTGATCCCAGGACAGGGGGCTTTAACACCCAGTACTTC.

The CDR3 DNA reads TGCAGCGTTGAAGCGGTCGCCGGGGCTAGCGGGGGGTTCGCAGATACGCAGTATTTT. Protein product: CSVEAVAGASGGFADTQYF. J is TRBJ2-3 and V is TRBV29-1; 11 nucleotides agree with TRBD2. Trimming cost V 1 base and J 4 bases; bases outside gene matches: 16. CDR3 length: 19 amino acids. Germline V gene lookup returns CDR1 SQVTM and CDR2 ANQGSEA.

This clone was picked up a small number of times. The genes are TRBV19 and TRBJ1-6, with D maybe TRBD1 (5 bases). The germline V gene encodes CDR1 LNHDA and CDR2 SQIVND (reference sequence). Trimming left V 6 bases short and J 0 bases short, with 18 bases between. The CDR3 has 18 residues. The CDR3 coding sequence is TGTGCCAGTAGCCCCCGGGACGTTCGGAGCTCCTATAATTCACCCCTCCACTTT. Translating gives CASSPRDVRSSYNSPLHF.

J is TRBJ2-1 and V is TRBV11-2; a weak D match, TRBD2 (5 bases). Looked up from germline, CDR1 is SGHAT and CDR2 is FQNNGV. The CDR3 length is 16 residues. Trimming shortened V by 5 bases and J by 6 bases, and 20 bases separated the two germline ends. The DNA for the CDR3 is TGTGCCAGCAGCCGAACAGCGGTCAAAACGTTCAATGAGCAGTTCTTC. Translation: CASSRTAVKTFNEQFF.

The chain couples TRBV6-2 or TRBV6-3 to TRBJ2-5; D may be TRBD1 (5 bases). Germline CDR1 is MNHEY and CDR2 is SVGEGT. Trimming removed 6 bases from V and 1 base from J, with 15 bases in between. This CDR3 is 15 amino acids long. This CDR3 is CASSPQGYIQETQYF. CDR3 nucleotide sequence: TGTGCCAGCAGCCCCCAGGGCTATATCCAAGAGACCCAGTACTTC.

This chain links TRBV6-5 with TRBJ1-2; D is unclear. Trimming pared 5 bases from V and 5 bases from J, leaving 12 bases between. The germline V gene has CDR1 MNHEY and CDR2 SVGAGI. The CDR3 runs to 13 residues. CDR3 amino acids: CASSQPFLYGYTF. For the CDR3, the DNA is TGTGCCAGCAGTCAACCGTTCCTTTATGGCTACACCTTC.

V and J are TRBV11-2 and TRBJ1-2; the match to TRBD1 covers 7 bases. This CDR3 is built from 12 residues. J gave up 6 bases and V 5 bases, and 3 bases lay outside the gene matches. Per germline, CDR1 SGHAT and CDR2 FQNNGV. The CDR3 DNA is TGTGCCAGCAGCCTAGGGACAGATGGCTACACCTTC. Protein product: CASSLGTDGYTF.

This clone came up once. The chain uses TRBV27 and TRBJ1-1; 9 bases line up with TRBD1. This CDR3 is 13 amino acids long. With V trimmed by 5 bases and J by 5 bases, 3 bases remained unmatched. CDR1 and CDR2 (germline): MNHEY, SMNVEV (reference sequence). The CDR3 spells CASSPDRGTEAFF. In DNA form, the CDR3 reads TGTGCCAGCAGTCCAGACAGGGGGACTGAAGCTTTCTTT.

The chain carries TRBV7-2 and TRBJ2-3; D ambiguous. Germline V gene sequence: CDR1 SGHTA, CDR2 FQGNSA. V shed 0 bases and J shed 1 base, with 5 bases lying between them. The CDR3 covers 14 residues. The CDR3 loop reads CASSLATGTDTQYF. CDR3 nucleotide sequence: TGTGCCAGCAGCTTAGCTACAGGCACAGATACGCAGTATTTT.

V usage is TRBV3-1 (or the pseudogene TRBV3-2) and J usage is TRBJ1-5; 9 bases fit TRBD1. V was pared by 2 bases and J by 1 base, with 3 bases of the junction left unmatched. This CDR3 has 16 amino acids. Germline V gives CDR1 LGHDT, CDR2 YNNKEL (reference sequence). CDR3 residues: CASSQRDRASNQPQHF. DNA for the CDR3: TGTGCCAGCAGCCAACGGGACAGGGCGAGCAATCAGCCCCAGCATTTT.

J is TRBJ2-1 and V is TRBV9; D call uncertain. Per the germline V gene, CDR1 is SGDLS and CDR2 is YYNGEE. V lost 3 bases, J lost 6 bases, and 7 bases lay in between. The CDR3 length is 12 residues. DNA for the CDR3: TGTGCCAGCAGCGCCCACCCCAATGAGCAGTTCTTC. Its translation: CASSAHPNEQFF.

There are a few counts of this clone. The chain couples TRBV2 to TRBJ2-2, with 8 bases aligning to TRBD2. The germline V gene has CDR1 SNHLY and CDR2 FYNNEI. Germline trimming cut 3 bases from V and 1 base from J; bases unmatched to any gene: 4. The CDR3 extends over 16 amino acids. Here the CDR3 reads CASSEEGLGNTGELFF. Written as DNA, the CDR3 is TGTGCCAGCAGTGAGGAGGGACTAGGGAACACCGGGGAGCTGTTTTTT.

This rearrangement joins TRBV19 to TRBJ2-1; a weak D match, TRBD1 (5 bases). Per germline, CDR1 LNHDA and CDR2 SQIVND (reference sequence). This CDR3 comprises 15 residues. V lost 6 bases and J lost 0, with 12 bases in between. The chain's CDR3 is CASRTTDSSYNEQFF. As DNA, the CDR3 is TGTGCCAGTAGGACGACTGACAGCTCCTACAATGAGCAGTTCTTC.

A note on this clone: Distinct nucleotide sequences in the sample also encode this CDR3. The chain couples TRBV20-1 to TRBJ2-1; no clear D. Trimming left V 1 base short and J 7 bases short, with 5 bases between. The CDR3 runs to 11 residues. CDR1 and CDR2 (germline): DFQATT, SNEGSKA (reference sequence). The CDR3 DNA is TGCAGTGCTAGAGTATCGAATGAGCAGTTCTTC. It specifies CSARVSNEQFF.

This clone appeared once. The chain has TRBV3-1 (or the pseudogene TRBV3-2) and TRBJ2-4; D is unresolved. CDR3 length: 11 residues. V was clipped by 2 bases and J by 11 bases, with 7 bases between them. Per the germline V gene, CDR1 is LGHDT and CDR2 is YNNKEL (reference sequence). CDR3 in DNA: TGTGCCAGCAGCCAAACTGGCTTTCAGTACTTC. Translated, it gives CASSQTGFQYF.

This clone was observed once. This CDR3 is CASSQPDRAGYTF. As DNA, the CDR3 is TGTGCCAGCAGCCAACCGGACAGGGCGGGCTACACCTTC. This chain connects TRBV3-1 (or the pseudogene TRBV3-2) to TRBJ1-2; TRBD1 agrees at 8 bases. Germline CDR1 and CDR2: LGHDT and YNNKEL (reference sequence). CDR3 length equals 13 residues. The V gene end was trimmed by 2 bases and the J gene end by 8 bases; junction bases not matched to a gene: 4.